The next 20 T cell receptor beta chains were all read from a single sample in a study of cytotoxic CD8 clonotypes in ibrutinib-treated CLL. The method was immunoSEQ multiplex PCR; TCRdb's version includes in-frame clones alone and lacks a portion of them. The sample shows about 29,000 clones, 60% to 85% of them seen only once. The starting material was PBMCs, obtained after 36 months of ibrutinib treatment. The receptors were gathered from a human donor with chronic lymphocytic leukemia.

CDR3: CSAAVQAGYTF. In nucleotides, the CDR3 is TGCAGTGCTGCCGTCCAGGCCGGCTACACCTTC. The chain couples TRBV20-1 to TRBJ1-2, with D unresolved. CDR1 DFQATT and CDR2 SNEGSKA come from the germline V gene (reference sequence). The CDR3 is 11 residues long. V dropped 5 bases and J dropped 8 bases, with 12 bases sitting between them.

The chain employs TRBV6-6 and TRBJ2-5; a possible D gene is TRBD1 (6 bases). This CDR3 has 14 residues. CDR1 is MNHNY and CDR2 is SVGAGI in the germline V gene (reference sequence). V lost 6 bases and J 1 base, leaving 12 bases between the germline ends. The CDR3: CASRPTGSQETQYF. The CDR3 DNA sequence: TGTGCCAGCAGACCTACAGGGTCCCAAGAGACCCAGTACTTC.

This chain links TRBV27 with TRBJ2-5; 9 bases are shared with TRBD2. The junction had 8 bases not matched to a gene; V was cut back by 3 bases and J by 3 bases. The CDR3 runs to 16 residues. Germline CDR1 MNHEY, CDR2 SMNVEV (reference sequence). The CDR3 DNA reads as TGTGCCAGCAGTTTCTCCGGGACTAGCCCCAAAGAGACCCAGTACTTC. It yields the protein CASSFSGTSPKETQYF.

This clone was recorded a few times. This chain links TRBV27 with TRBJ2-7, with 10 bases lining up with TRBD1. V was pared by 6 bases and J by 5 bases, with 10 bases of the junction left unmatched. The CDR3 sequence is 15 residues long. Germline V gene sequence: CDR1 MNHEY, CDR2 SMNVEV (reference sequence). CDR3 loop: CASRLTGTGEDEQYF. The CDR3, as DNA: TGTGCCAGCAGGCTCACCGGGACAGGGGAGGACGAGCAGTACTTC.

This clone has just one count. This rearrangement joins TRBV7-6 to TRBJ1-1; no firm D call. There are 12 residues in the CDR3. V dropped 5 bases and J dropped 4 bases, with 8 bases sitting between them. CDR1 SGHVS and CDR2 FNYEAQ come from the germline V gene. The DNA for the CDR3 is TGTGCCAGCAGCCCCGACCCCACTGAAGCTTTCTTT. Its translation is CASSPDPTEAFF.

This rearrangement joins TRBV25-1 to TRBJ1-4, with 9 bases lining up with TRBD1. Germline V gene data show CDR1 as MGHDK and CDR2 as SYGVNS. J lost 8 bases, V lost 3 bases, and 4 bases had no gene match. This CDR3 contains 14 residues. In nucleotides, the CDR3 is TGTGCCAGCAGTGACCGACAGGGGGAAGAAAAACTGTTTTTT. Translation gives CASSDRQGEEKLFF.

This clone has more than one count but fewer than ten. The chain carries TRBV6-1 and TRBJ1-5, with D possibly TRBD1 on 5 matching bases. The length of the CDR3 is 17 residues. CDR1 MNHNS and CDR2 SASEGT come from the germline V gene. The V gene lost 2 bases and the J gene lost 0 bases, with 14 bases spanning the gap. Here the CDR3 DNA reads TGTGCCAGCAGTGAACAGGGAGACCTTTATAGCAATCAGCCCCAGCATTTT. Translating it yields CASSEQGDLYSNQPQHF.

This chain connects TRBV2 to TRBJ2-7; weak D call: TRBD2 (5 bases). CDR1 SNHLY and CDR2 FYNNEI come from the germline V gene. There are 13 residues in the CDR3. Deletions cut 7 bases from V and 3 bases from J, with 13 bases between. CDR3 DNA sequence: TGTGCCAGCACGTCGAGGGCAGACTACGAGCAGTACTTC. Translation gives CASTSRADYEQYF.

The rearrangement uses TRBV5-4 and TRBJ1-1; D ambiguous. V lost 4 bases to trimming and J lost 0 bases, with 7 bases between them. The CDR3 covers 13 residues. Germline V CDR1 and CDR2: SGHNT, YYREEE (reference sequence). CDR3 region: CASSPNLNTEAFF. CDR3 in DNA: TGTGCCAGCAGCCCTAATTTGAACACTGAAGCTTTCTTT.

This clone appeared a single time. The chain carries TRBV9 and TRBJ1-2, with TRBD1 as a possible D gene (6 bases). Germline V gene sequence: CDR1 SGDLS, CDR2 YYNGEE. V gave up 4 bases and J gave up 4 bases, with 20 bases separating them. CDR3 size: 16 residues. CDR3 coding DNA: TGTGCCAGCAGCCCCCAGATAACAGGGTTCGGCTATGGCTACACCTTC. Protein: CASSPQITGFGYGYTF.

V and J are TRBV5-5 and TRBJ2-3; 15 bases map to TRBD2. The CDR3 length is 16 residues. Trimming at V came to 3 bases and at J to 4 bases, leaving 3 bases not matched to a gene. CDR1 is SGHKS, CDR2 YYEKEE, per germline (reference sequence). CDR3 loop: CASSWGLAGGADTQYF. The CDR3 coding sequence is TGTGCCAGCAGCTGGGGACTAGCGGGGGGCGCAGATACGCAGTATTTT.

The chain recombines TRBV5-6 with TRBJ1-2; D remains ambiguous. CDR3 size: 14 residues. V lost 0 bases, J lost 7 bases, and 13 bases lay in between. Germline CDR1 reads SGHDT; CDR2 reads YYEEEE. The CDR3 region is CASSLADRVSGYTF. The CDR3 DNA sequence: TGTGCCAGCAGCTTGGCGGATCGGGTTTCTGGCTACACCTTC.

The chain is built from TRBV5-1 and TRBJ2-6, with TRBD1 identical over 7 bases. CDR3 length: 17 amino acids. The germline gives CDR1 SGHRS, CDR2 YFSETQ. Trimming cost V 2 bases and J 0 bases; bases outside gene matches: 5. The CDR3 spells CASSLGQDLSGANVLTF. CDR3 coding DNA: TGCGCCAGCAGCTTAGGACAGGACCTCTCTGGGGCCAACGTCCTGACTTTC.

The CDR3 reads CASGSATNEKLFF. CDR3 nucleotide sequence: TGTGCCAGCGGGTCGGCAACTAATGAAAAACTGTTTTTT. The genes are TRBV9 and TRBJ1-4; D is unresolved. CDR1 is SGDLS, CDR2 YYNGEE, per germline. The germline V and J ends were trimmed by 7 bases and 0 bases, with 7 bases remaining between them. The CDR3 spans 13 residues.

The chain carries TRBV5-1 and TRBJ1-2; no firm D call. This CDR3 is 14 amino acids long. V dropped 0 bases and J dropped 0 bases, with 6 bases sitting between them. Per germline, CDR1 SGHRS and CDR2 YFSETQ. The DNA of the CDR3 is TGCGCCAGCAGCTTGGAGAGGGCTAACTATGGCTACACCTTC. Translated: CASSLERANYGYTF.

This chain links TRBV5-4 with TRBJ2-3; the match to TRBD2 covers 16 bases. CDR1 and CDR2 (germline): SGHNT, YYREEE (reference sequence). This CDR3 contains 18 residues. Trimming cost V 3 bases and J 0 bases; bases outside gene matches: 4. Here the CDR3 reads CASSSGLAGGSSTDTQYF. CDR3 DNA sequence: TGTGCCAGCAGCTCGGGACTAGCGGGGGGGTCTAGCACAGATACGCAGTATTTT.

CDR3: CASRRGRESNQPQHF. In nucleotides, the CDR3 is TGTGCCAGCAGGCGGGGCAGGGAAAGCAATCAGCCCCAGCATTTT. The rearrangement joins TRBV7-8 to TRBJ1-5, with D maybe TRBD1 (5 bases). The length of the CDR3 is 15 residues. V was shortened by 6 bases and J by 1 base, with 13 bases between the two germline ends. In germline, CDR1 is SGHVS, CDR2 FQNEAQ.

The rearrangement links TRBV5-1 to TRBJ2-1, with D possibly TRBD1 on 6 matching bases. The V end was cut by 7 bases, the J end by 5 bases, with 19 bases between. Germline CDR1 is SGHRS and CDR2 is YFSETQ. The CDR3 extends over 15 amino acids. The CDR3 DNA reads TGCGCCAGCCAAAGAGGTGGGGGCCGGGACAATGAGCAGTTCTTC. This translates into CASQRGGGRDNEQFF.

The CDR3 DNA follows: TGCGCCAGCAGCGGAGGGACACCTGAATACGAGCAGTACTTC. Protein sequence: CASSGGTPEYEQYF. This chain links TRBV5-1 with TRBJ2-7; either TRBD1 or TRBD2 may supply D (6 bases each). With 4 bases removed from V and 4 bases from J, the gap between germline ends came to 15 bases. The germline V gene has CDR1 SGHRS and CDR2 YFSETQ. The CDR3 has 14 residues.

The chain's CDR3 is CASSPGLVEQYF. CDR3 nucleotide sequence: TGTGCCAGCAGCCCCGGATTAGTCGAGCAGTACTTC. This rearrangement joins TRBV7-9 to TRBJ2-7; D not certain. The V gene's germline CDR1 is SEHNR and CDR2 FQNEAQ (reference sequence). There are 12 residues in the CDR3. The ends were cut back, 5 bases at V and 6 bases at J, with 11 bases in the middle.